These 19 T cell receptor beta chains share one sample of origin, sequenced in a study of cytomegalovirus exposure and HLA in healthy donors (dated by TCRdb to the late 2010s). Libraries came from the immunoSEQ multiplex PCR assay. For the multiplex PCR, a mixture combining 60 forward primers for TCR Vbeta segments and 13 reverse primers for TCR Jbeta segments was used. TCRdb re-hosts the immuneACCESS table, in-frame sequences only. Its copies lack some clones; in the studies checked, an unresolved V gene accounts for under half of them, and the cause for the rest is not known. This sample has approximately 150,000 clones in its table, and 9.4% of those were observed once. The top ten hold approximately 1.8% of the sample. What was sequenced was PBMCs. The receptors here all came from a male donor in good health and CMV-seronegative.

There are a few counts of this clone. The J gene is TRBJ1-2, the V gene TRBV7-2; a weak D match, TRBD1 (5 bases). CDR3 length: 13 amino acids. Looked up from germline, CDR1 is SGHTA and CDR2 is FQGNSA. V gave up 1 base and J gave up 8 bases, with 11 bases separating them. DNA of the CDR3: TGTGCCAGCAGCTTAGATAACAGGTTCGGCTACACCTTC. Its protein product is CASSLDNRFGYTF.

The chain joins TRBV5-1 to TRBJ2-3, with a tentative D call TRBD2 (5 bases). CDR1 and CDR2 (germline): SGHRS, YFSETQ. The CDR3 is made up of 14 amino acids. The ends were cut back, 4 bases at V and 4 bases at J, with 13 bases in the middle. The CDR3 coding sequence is TGCGCCAGCAGCCGGGGTTTCCAGCCAGATACGCAGTATTTT. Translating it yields CASSRGFQPDTQYF.

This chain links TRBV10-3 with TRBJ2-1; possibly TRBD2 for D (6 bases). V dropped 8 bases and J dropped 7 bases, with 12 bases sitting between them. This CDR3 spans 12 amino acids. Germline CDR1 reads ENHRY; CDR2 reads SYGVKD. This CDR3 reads CAIDGGTNEQFF. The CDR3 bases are TGTGCCATCGACGGCGGGACGAATGAGCAGTTCTTC.

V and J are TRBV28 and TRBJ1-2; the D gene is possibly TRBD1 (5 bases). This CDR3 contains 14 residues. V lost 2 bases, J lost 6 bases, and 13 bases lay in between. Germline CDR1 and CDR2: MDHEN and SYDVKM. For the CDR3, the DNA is TGTGCCAGCAGTTTAGGGGGGGGTACCGATGGCTACACCTTC. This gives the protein CASSLGGGTDGYTF.

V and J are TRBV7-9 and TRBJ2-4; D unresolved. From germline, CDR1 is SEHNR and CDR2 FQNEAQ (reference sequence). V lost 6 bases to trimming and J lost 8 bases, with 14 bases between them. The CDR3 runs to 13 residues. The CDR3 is CASSPTSEDIQYF. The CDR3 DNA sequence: TGTGCCAGCAGTCCGACTTCTGAGGACATTCAGTACTTC.

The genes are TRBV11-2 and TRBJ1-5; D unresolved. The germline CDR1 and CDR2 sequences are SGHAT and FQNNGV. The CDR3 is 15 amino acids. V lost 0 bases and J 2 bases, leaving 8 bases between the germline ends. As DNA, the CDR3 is TGTGCCAGCAGCTTAGACACTTATGGCAATCAGCCCCAGCATTTT. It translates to CASSLDTYGNQPQHF.

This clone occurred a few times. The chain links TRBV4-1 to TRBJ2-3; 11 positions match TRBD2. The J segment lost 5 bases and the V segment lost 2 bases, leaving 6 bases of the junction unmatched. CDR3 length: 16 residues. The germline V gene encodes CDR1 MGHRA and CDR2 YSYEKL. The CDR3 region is CASSQKLAGVRDTQYF. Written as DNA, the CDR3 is TGCGCCAGCAGCCAAAAACTAGCGGGAGTGAGAGATACGCAGTATTTT.

The CDR3 bases are TGTGCCAGCAGTACGGGGGGCGGGAGCAATCAGCCCCAGCATTTT. It encodes CASSTGGGSNQPQHF. This chain links TRBV27 with TRBJ1-5; possibly TRBD1 for D (6 bases). The length of the CDR3 is 15 residues. Trimming took off 5 bases at V and 1 base at J, with 12 bases between the two ends. The germline CDR1 and CDR2 sequences are MNHEY and SMNVEV (reference sequence).

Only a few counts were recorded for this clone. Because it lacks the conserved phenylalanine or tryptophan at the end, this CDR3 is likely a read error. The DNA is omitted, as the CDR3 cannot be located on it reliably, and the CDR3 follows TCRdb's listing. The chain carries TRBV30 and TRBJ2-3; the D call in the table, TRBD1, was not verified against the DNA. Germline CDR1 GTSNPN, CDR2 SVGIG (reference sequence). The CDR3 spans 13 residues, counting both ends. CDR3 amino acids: CAWSGISTDTKYL.

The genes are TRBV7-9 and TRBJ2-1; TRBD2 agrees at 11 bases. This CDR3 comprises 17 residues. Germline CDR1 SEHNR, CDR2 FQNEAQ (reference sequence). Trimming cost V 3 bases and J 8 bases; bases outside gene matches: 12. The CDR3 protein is CASSFDHSGRAADEQFF. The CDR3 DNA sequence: TGTGCCAGCAGCTTCGACCATAGCGGGAGGGCCGCCGATGAGCAGTTCTTC.

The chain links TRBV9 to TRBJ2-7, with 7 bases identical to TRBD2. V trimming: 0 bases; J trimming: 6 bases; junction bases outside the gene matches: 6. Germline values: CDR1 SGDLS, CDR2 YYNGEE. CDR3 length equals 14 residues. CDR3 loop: CASSVGEREGEQYF. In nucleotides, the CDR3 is TGTGCCAGCAGCGTAGGGGAAAGGGAGGGCGAGCAGTACTTC.

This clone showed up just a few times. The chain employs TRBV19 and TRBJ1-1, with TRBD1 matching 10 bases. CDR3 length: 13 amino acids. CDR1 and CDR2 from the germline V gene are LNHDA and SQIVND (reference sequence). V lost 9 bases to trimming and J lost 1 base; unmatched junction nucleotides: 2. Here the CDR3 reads CASRDRGNTEAFF. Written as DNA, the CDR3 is TGTGCCAGCCGGGACAGGGGGAACACTGAAGCTTTCTTT. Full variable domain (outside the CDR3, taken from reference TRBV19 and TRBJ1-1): DGGITQSPKYLFRKEGQNVTLSCEQNLNHDAMYWYRQDPGQGLRLIYYSQIVNDFQKGDIAEGYSVSREKKESFPLTVTSAQKNPTAFYLCASRDRGNTEAFFGQGTRLTVV.

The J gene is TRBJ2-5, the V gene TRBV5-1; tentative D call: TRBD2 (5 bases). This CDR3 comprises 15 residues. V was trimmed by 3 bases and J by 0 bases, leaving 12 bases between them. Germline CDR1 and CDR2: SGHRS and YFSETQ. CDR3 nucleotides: TGCGCCAGCAGCTCGGGGATGGTCAACCAAGAGACCCAGTACTTC. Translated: CASSSGMVNQETQYF.

CDR3 residues: CASSFVDTQYF. DNA for the CDR3: TGTGCCAGCAGTTTCGTGGATACGCAGTATTTT. The chain carries TRBV28 and TRBJ2-3; D is uncertain. Germline V gives CDR1 MDHEN, CDR2 SYDVKM. Trimming took 3 bases from V and 6 from J, leaving 4 bases between them. CDR3 length equals 11 residues.

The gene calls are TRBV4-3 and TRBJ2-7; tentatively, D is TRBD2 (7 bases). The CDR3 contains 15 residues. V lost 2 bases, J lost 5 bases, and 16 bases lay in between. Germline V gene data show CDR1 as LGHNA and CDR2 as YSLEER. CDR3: CASSQRGGGVNEQYF. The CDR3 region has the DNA TGCGCCAGCAGCCAAAGGGGGGGAGGGGTAAACGAGCAGTACTTC.

The CDR3 coding sequence is TGTGCCAGCAGCCCGAACTGGGCCGACAAGTACATGAACACTGAAGCTTTCTTT. Protein product: CASSPNWADKYMNTEAFF. The chain couples TRBV4-2 to TRBJ1-1; D ambiguous. Between the trimmed V and J ends, which lost 4 bases and 0 bases, there was a span of 21 bases. Per germline, CDR1 LGHNA and CDR2 YNFKEQ. There are 18 residues in the CDR3.

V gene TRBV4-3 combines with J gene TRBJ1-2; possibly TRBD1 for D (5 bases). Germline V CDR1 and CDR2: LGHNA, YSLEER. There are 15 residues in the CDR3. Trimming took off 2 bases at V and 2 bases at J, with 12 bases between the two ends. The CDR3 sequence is CASSQRRGGNYGYTF. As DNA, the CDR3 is TGCGCCAGCAGCCAACGTAGGGGTGGAAACTATGGCTACACCTTC.

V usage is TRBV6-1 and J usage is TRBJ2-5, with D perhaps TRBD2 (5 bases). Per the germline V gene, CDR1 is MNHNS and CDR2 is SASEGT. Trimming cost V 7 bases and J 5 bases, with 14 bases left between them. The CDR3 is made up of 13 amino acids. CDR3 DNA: TGTGCCAGCATCCTGGACTCACGGGAGACCCAGTACTTC. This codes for CASILDSRETQYF.

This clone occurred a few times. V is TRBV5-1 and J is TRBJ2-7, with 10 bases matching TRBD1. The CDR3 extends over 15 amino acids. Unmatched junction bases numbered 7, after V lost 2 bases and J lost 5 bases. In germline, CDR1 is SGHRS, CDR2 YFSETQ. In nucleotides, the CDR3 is TGCGCCAGCAGCTTAGGACAGGGGGTCTATCACGAGCAGTACTTC. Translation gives CASSLGQGVYHEQYF.